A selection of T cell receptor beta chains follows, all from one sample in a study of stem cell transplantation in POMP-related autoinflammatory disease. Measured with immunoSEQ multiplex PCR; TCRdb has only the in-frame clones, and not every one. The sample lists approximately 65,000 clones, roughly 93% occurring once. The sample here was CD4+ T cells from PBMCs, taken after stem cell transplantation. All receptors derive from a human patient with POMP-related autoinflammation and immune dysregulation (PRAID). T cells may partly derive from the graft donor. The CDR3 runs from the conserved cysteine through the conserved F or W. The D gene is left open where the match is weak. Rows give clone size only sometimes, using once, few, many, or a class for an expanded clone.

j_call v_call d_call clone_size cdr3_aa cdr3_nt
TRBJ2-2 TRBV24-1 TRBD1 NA CATTPTGERDTGELFF TGTGCCACCACCCCGACAGGGGAAAGGGACACCGGGGAGCTGTTTTTT
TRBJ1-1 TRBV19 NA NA CASSIDRSMLNTEAFF TGTGCCAGTAGTATCGACAGAAGCATGCTGAACACTGAAGCTTTCTTT
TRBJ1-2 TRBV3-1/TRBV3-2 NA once CASSHSARERGYTF TGTGCCAGCAGCCACTCCGCTCGAGAGCGGGGCTACACCTTC
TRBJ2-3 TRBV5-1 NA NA CASSLEGGTDTQYF TGCGCCAGCAGCTTGGAGGGGGGCACAGATACGCAGTATTTT
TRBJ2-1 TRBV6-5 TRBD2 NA CASSPAGLAGYEQFF TGTGCCAGCTCACCAGCGGGACTAGCGGGATATGAGCAGTTCTTC
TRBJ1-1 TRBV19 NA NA CASSILRKGTEAFF TGTGCCAGTAGTATATTGAGGAAAGGCACTGAAGCTTTCTTT
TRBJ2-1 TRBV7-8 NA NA CASSSPSMVRSYSEQFF TGTGCCAGCAGCTCTCCCTCCATGGTCAGAAGCTACAGTGAGCAGTTCTTC
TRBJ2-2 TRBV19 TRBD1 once CASSSGQWRGGELFF TGTGCCAGTAGCTCGGGACAGTGGAGAGGCGGGGAGCTGTTTTTT
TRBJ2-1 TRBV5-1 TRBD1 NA CASSLLGTGNSYNEQFF TGCGCCAGCAGCTTGTTAGGGACAGGGAACAGCTACAATGAGCAGTTCTTC
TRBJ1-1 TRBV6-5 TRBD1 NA CASRLTGGLEAFF TGTGCCAGCAGGTTGACAGGGGGCTTGGAGGCTTTCTTT
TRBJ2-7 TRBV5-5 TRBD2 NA CASRASGSYEQYF TGTGCCAGCAGGGCTAGCGGGAGCTACGAGCAGTACTTC
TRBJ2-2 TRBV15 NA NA CATSRDLGVGELFF TGTGCCACCAGCAGAGATTTGGGGGTAGGGGAGCTGTTTTTT
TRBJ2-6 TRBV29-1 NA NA CSVASGANVLTF TGCAGCGTTGCATCTGGGGCCAACGTCCTGACTTTC
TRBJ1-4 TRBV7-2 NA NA CASSLNTGVNEKLFF TGTGCCAGCAGCTTAAATACAGGCGTTAATGAAAAACTGTTTTTT
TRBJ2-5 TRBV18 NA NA CASSLGRKQETQYF TGTGCCAGCTCACTCGGACGGAAGCAAGAGACCCAGTACTTC
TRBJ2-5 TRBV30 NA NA CAWSVHRSVKETQYF TGTGCCTGGAGTGTACATAGGTCCGTAAAAGAGACCCAGTACTTC
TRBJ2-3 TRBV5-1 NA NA CASSFRGWARTDTQYF TGCGCCAGCAGCTTCAGGGGTTGGGCTAGGACAGATACGCAGTATTTT
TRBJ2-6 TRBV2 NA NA CASSDLRALYSGANVLTF TGTGCCAGCAGTGATTTACGTGCACTCTACTCTGGGGCCAACGTCCTGACTTTC
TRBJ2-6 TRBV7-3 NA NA CASSLDRAPASGANVLTF TGTGCCAGCAGCCTCGATCGAGCCCCTGCCTCTGGGGCCAACGTCCTGACTTTC
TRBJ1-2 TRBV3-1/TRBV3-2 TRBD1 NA CASSQELRGRSGYTF TGTGCCAGCAGCCAAGAGCTCAGGGGGCGCAGCGGCTACACCTTC
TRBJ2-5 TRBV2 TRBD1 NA CASLQGGETQYF TGTGCCAGCTTACAGGGGGGAGAGACCCAGTACTTC
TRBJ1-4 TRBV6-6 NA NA CASSYPGGGNEKLFF TGTGCCAGCAGTTACCCCGGGGGGGGTAATGAAAAACTGTTTTTT
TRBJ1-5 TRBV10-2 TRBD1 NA CASSRDSSNQPQHF TGCGCCAGCAGTAGGGACAGTAGCAATCAGCCCCAGCATTTT
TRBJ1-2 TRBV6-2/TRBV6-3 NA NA CASSPSTWGYTF TGTGCCAGCAGTCCCTCGACATGGGGCTACACCTTC
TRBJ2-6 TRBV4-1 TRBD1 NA CASSQVRGQNSGANVLTF TGCGCCAGCAGCCAAGTTCGGGGACAGAACTCTGGGGCCAACGTCCTGACTTTC
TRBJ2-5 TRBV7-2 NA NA CASSLVGDEETQYF TGTGCCAGCAGCTTAGTGGGGGATGAAGAGACCCAGTACTTC
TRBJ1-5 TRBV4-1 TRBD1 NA CASSHQFPGQGARIADQPQHF TGCGCCAGCAGCCATCAATTTCCGGGACAGGGGGCCCGCATTGCGGATCAGCCCCAGCATTTT
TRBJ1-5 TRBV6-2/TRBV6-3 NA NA CASSYFIGQPQHF TGTGCCAGCAGTTACTTTATCGGTCAGCCCCAGCATTTT
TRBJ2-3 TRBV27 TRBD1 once CASSLLGTGDRTQYF TGTGCCAGCAGTTTATTAGGGACAGGGGATAGGACGCAGTATTTT
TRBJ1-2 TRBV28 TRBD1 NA CASSLSRTGGGYTF TGTGCCAGCAGTTTATCCCGGACAGGAGGCGGCTACACCTTC
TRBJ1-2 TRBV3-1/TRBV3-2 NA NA CASSQGQRGDYGYTF TGTGCCAGCAGCCAAGGCCAAAGGGGTGACTATGGCTACACCTTC
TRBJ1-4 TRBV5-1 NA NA CASSDVGMGRGKLFF TGCGCCAGCAGCGATGTCGGGATGGGGAGAGGAAAACTGTTTTTT
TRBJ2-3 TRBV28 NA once CASFAGVATDTQYF TGTGCCAGCTTCGCCGGGGTAGCTACAGATACGCAGTATTTT
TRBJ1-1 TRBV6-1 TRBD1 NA CASSGRQGAVNTEAFF TGTGCCAGCAGTGGAAGACAGGGGGCTGTGAACACTGAAGCTTTCTTT
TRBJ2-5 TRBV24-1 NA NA CATSDSRDTQETQYF TGTGCCACCAGTGATTCCAGGGACACCCAAGAGACCCAGTACTTC
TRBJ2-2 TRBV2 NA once CASRQGNTGELFF TGTGCCAGCAGACAGGGGAACACCGGGGAGCTGTTTTTT
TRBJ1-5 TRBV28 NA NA CASSPWITILSNQPQHF TGTGCCAGCAGTCCCTGGATCACCATATTGAGCAATCAGCCCCAGCATTTT